What follows describes a single T cell receptor (beta chain). Its antigen is as yet unknown. This record belongs to a study of cytomegalovirus exposure and HLA in healthy donors. Study-level background: When 300 to 400 donors were genotyped, just over 80% of them were found to fall in the Caucasian-associated ancestry cluster.

Germline CDR1 and CDR2: SQVTM and ANQGSEA. V shed 3 bases and J shed 4 bases, with 13 bases lying between them. The CDR3 runs 14 residues. Overall study findings and caveats: When presence/absence was analysed, sequencing depth was taken to be roughly uniform across donors.

The PCR had 60 Vbeta and 13 Jbeta primers. Sequenced by immunoSEQ multiplex PCR; TCRdb stores in-frame clones only, minus some. Among fewer than 110,000 clones listed, 60% to 80% were seen once. The V call is TRBV29-1, the J call TRBJ2-1; perhaps TRBD2 as D (6 bases). This clonotype originated in a man aged 50 to 59 in good health and CMV-seropositive. The sequencing sample was made of PBMCs. The chain's CDR3 is CSVDLGGWYNEQFF. Here the CDR3 DNA reads TGCAGCGTTGATTTGGGGGGATGGTACAATGAGCAGTTCTTC.